These 5 T cell receptor beta chains originate from one sample sequenced in a study of cytomegalovirus exposure and HLA in healthy donors. The PCR used 60 Vbeta and 13 Jbeta primers. The assay was immunoSEQ multiplex PCR, and TCRdb's table has in-frame clones only and misses some. The sample carries approximately 70,000 clones, around 72% recorded once. The sample taken for sequencing was PBMCs. These receptors all come from a woman between 40 and 55 years old in good health and CMV-seropositive.

The rearrangement uses TRBV5-8 and TRBJ1-1; possibly TRBD1 for D (6 bases). Per the germline V gene, CDR1 is SGHTS and CDR2 is YDEGEE. The V end was cut by 5 bases, the J end by 8 bases, with 19 bases between. The length of the CDR3 is 14 residues. In nucleotides, the CDR3 is TGTGCCAGCAGATTTTCGCCTGGACAGCCCGAAGCTTTCTTT. Amino acid sequence: CASRFSPGQPEAFF.

The J gene is TRBJ1-6, the V gene TRBV7-8; 7 bases line up with TRBD1. J was trimmed by 10 bases and V by 1 base; bases with no gene match: 10. The CDR3 has 16 residues. Germline CDR1 is SGHVS and CDR2 is FQNEAQ. In DNA form, the CDR3 reads TGTGCCAGCAGCTTAGATCAGGGGGGCTTTGGCTCACCCCTCCACTTT. Residues: CASSLDQGGFGSPLHF.

This clone was seen only a few times. The chain joins TRBV14 to TRBJ2-4; tentative D call: TRBD2 (6 bases). There are 15 residues in the CDR3. V shed 5 bases and J shed 6 bases, with 17 bases lying between them. Germline values: CDR1 SGHDN, CDR2 FVKESK. The CDR3 reads CASSVSPNSGNIQYF. The CDR3 DNA reads TGTGCCAGCAGCGTTAGTCCGAATAGCGGAAACATTCAGTACTTC.

The chain links TRBV6-1 to TRBJ1-3; D is possibly TRBD1 (5 bases). With 6 bases removed from V and 4 bases from J, the gap between germline ends came to 10 bases. Germline CDR1 reads MNHNS; CDR2 reads SASEGT. CDR3 size: 13 residues. The CDR3 is CASRVDSGNTIYF. CDR3 nucleotides: TGTGCCAGCAGGGTCGACAGCGGAAACACCATATATTTT.

This clone was counted only a few times. The chain uses TRBV5-4 and TRBJ1-5; 7 bases match TRBD1. The V gene end was trimmed by 2 bases and the J gene end by 5 bases; junction bases not matched to a gene: 7. This CDR3 has 15 amino acids. The germline V gene encodes CDR1 SGHNT and CDR2 YYREEE (reference sequence). This CDR3 reads CASSLTGAGDQPQHF. CDR3 sequence (DNA): TGTGCCAGCAGCTTAACAGGGGCGGGCGATCAGCCCCAGCATTTT.